This T cell receptor beta chain was identified during a study of blood T cell repertoires in COVID-19. Overall study context: Some COVID-19 samples were acute and others convalescent; all came from the United States, Italy and Spain. Sample material is recorded as cDNA or gDNA derived from T cells, B-cell-depleted T cells, or PBMCs.

Across under 25 US areas, participants ranged in age from about 18 to 100 years. V lost 0 bases, J lost 2 bases, and 5 bases stayed unmatched. Germline loops: CDR1 SGHRS, CDR2 YFSETQ. This CDR3 region has 15 residues. The count of this clone is one. Authors' data handling: Nucleated cell number was recorded as an estimate derived from reference gene primer amplification. Clones were sequenced by immunoSEQ multiplex PCR, and TCRdb holds only the in-frame ones, with some missing. V and J calls and clone size are as listed in that table; D and trimming were resolved from the DNA. The sample lists hundreds of thousands of clones, about 90% seen once, with roughly 14% in the top ten.

Sequencing was carried out using PBMCs or T cells enriched from blood (not recorded which). The clonotype comes from a woman aged 50 to 60 with acute COVID-19. The rearrangement links TRBV5-1 to TRBJ2-7, with 7 bases aligning to TRBD2. As DNA, the CDR3 is TGCGCCAGCAGCTTGGTGTCTAGCGGCCCCTACGAGCAGTACTTC. Translating gives CASSLVSSGPYEQYF.